These T cell receptor beta chains were read from a single sample in a study of cytomegalovirus exposure and HLA in healthy donors. Profiled with immunoSEQ multiplex PCR; TCRdb holds only in-frame clones, not every one. This sample's clone table lists tens of thousands of clones. Sequencing input: PBMCs. Receptors originate from a man aged 18 to 30 in good health and CMV-seropositive. Both conserved end residues are part of each CDR3. Each record gives: V gene, clone size, J gene, CDR3 protein. Where a row states a size, it is once, few, many or the class of an expanded clone; other rows omit it.

TRBV28	NA	TRBJ1-1	CASSFIGRDRGFLDTEAFF
TRBV6-1	NA	NA	CASSGLYEQYF
TRBV6-1	NA	TRBJ2-7	CASTPDRAYEQYF
TRBV7-9	NA	TRBJ1-2	CASSLGTGGYTF
TRBV6-4	medium-sized	TRBJ2-2	CASSETERGELFF
TRBV20-1	NA	TRBJ1-1	CSAMWQGEAFF
TRBV21-1	NA	TRBJ1-1	CANSGQGTEAFF
TRBV5-4	NA	TRBJ1-1	CASSPGTANTEAFF
TRBV19	NA	TRBJ2-7	CAANSGLGAYEQYF
TRBV28	NA	TRBJ1-2	CASKAGAGGYTF
TRBV5-4	NA	TRBJ2-3	CASRKTGSTDTQYF
TRBV13	NA	TRBJ2-1	CASSHGLAENNEQFF
TRBV6-1	NA	TRBJ2-1	CASSEKGGTGGEEEQFF
TRBV20-1	NA	TRBJ2-7	CSARRAYEQYF
TRBV28	NA	TRBJ2-6	CASRRGSGANVLTF
TRBV5-1	NA	TRBJ2-2	CASSFNRGRTGELFF
TRBV27	NA	TRBJ1-1	CASSSDRVPEAFF
TRBV2	NA	TRBJ1-1	CASRRTDLNTEAFF
TRBV13	NA	TRBJ1-2	CASSSRGMGNGYTF
TRBV30	NA	TRBJ2-4	CAWLDRGVSDIQYF
TRBV5-1	NA	TRBJ2-2	CASSLPRGLDGELFF
TRBV4-1	NA	TRBJ2-5	CASSQAGQGGSETQYF
TRBV19	NA	TRBJ1-1	CASSISGMTEAFF
TRBV27	NA	TRBJ1-2	CASSLEGSNFYGYTF
TRBV5-1	NA	TRBJ1-1	CASSPLPGQKNTEAFF
TRBV5-1	NA	TRBJ1-1	CASSLVAGSAEAFF
TRBV19	NA	TRBJ2-7	CASSHGHLYEQYF
TRBV6-6	NA	TRBJ2-5	CASRTSGEGETQYF
TRBV25-1	NA	TRBJ2-5	CASSALGQGVRETQYF
TRBV7-2	NA	TRBJ2-2	CASSLVSNTGELFF
TRBV6-5	NA	TRBJ2-7	CASSFLAGGGEQYF
TRBV10-1	NA	TRBJ2-1	CASSEHGGASDEQFF
TRBV10-3	NA	TRBJ1-2	CAISEDRDGYGYTF
TRBV5-1	NA	TRBJ2-4	CASSLRDRGNIQYF
TRBV9	NA	TRBJ1-6	CASSLPGTGKNSPLHF
TRBV23-1	NA	TRBJ2-1	CASSPSTDNEQFF
TRBV6-1	NA	TRBJ2-7	CASSEAPTYEQYF
TRBV29-1	NA	TRBJ1-2	CSGGPLGTGDGYGYTF
TRBV9	NA	TRBJ2-5	CASSVGGSTQETQYF
TRBV7-9	NA	TRBJ2-7	CASSFGRPYEQYF